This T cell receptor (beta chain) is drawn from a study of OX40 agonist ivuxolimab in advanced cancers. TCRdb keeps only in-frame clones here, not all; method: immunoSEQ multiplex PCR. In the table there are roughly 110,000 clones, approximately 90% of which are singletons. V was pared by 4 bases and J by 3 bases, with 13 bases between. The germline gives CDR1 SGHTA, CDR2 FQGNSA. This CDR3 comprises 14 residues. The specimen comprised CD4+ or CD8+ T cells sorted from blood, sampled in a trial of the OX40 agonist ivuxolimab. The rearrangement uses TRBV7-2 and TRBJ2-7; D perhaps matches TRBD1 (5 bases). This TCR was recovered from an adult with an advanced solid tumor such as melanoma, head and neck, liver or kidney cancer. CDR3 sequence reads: CASSSGGQGYEQYF. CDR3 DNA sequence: TGTGCCAGCAGCTCAGGTGGGCAGGGCTACGAGCAGTACTTC.